Listed here are 22 T cell receptor beta chains from one sample, sequenced in a study of persistence of HIV-infected CD4 T cells. Their target antigens are unknown. The libraries were made with immunoSEQ version 4 in survey mode. Only in-frame clones appear in the TCRdb table, and some are missing; sequencing was by immunoSEQ multiplex PCR. The data contain 25,000 to 30,000 clones, roughly 75% of them seen just once; the ten biggest clones take up about 0.75%. The stimulus was lysate of CMV-infected fibroblasts, about 10 ug/mL. Memory cells lacking CD40L and CD69 with high CD45RO were sorted. Sequenced material: CD4+ T cells sorted from PBMCs after approximately 20-hour stimulation, taken from a patient who received antiretroviral therapy. These receptors were obtained from an adult woman with HIV who was CMV-seropositive.

This clone was counted a single time. The chain combines TRBV2 with TRBJ1-4; a possible D gene is TRBD1 (5 bases). Trimming removed 3 bases from V and 8 bases from J, with 7 bases in between. The CDR3 runs 12 residues. CDR1 is SNHLY and CDR2 is FYNNEI in the germline V gene. CDR3 bases: TGTGCCAGCAGTGAGGGGGGGGAAAAACTGTTTTTT. The encoded protein is CASSEGGEKLFF.

This clone was seen once. The rearrangement links TRBV7-2 to TRBJ1-4, with D unresolved. This CDR3 comprises 15 residues. Trimming cost V 0 bases and J 3 bases, with 8 bases left between them. Germline CDR1 is SGHTA and CDR2 is FQGNSA. This CDR3 is CASSLALGPNEKLFF. The DNA for the CDR3 is TGTGCCAGCAGCTTAGCGCTTGGTCCTAATGAAAAACTGTTTTTT. The full variable domain, completed using reference TRBV7-2 and TRBJ1-4, is GAGVSQSPSNKVTEKGKDVELRCDPISGHTALYWYRQSLGQGLEFLIYFQGNSAPDKSGLPSDRFSAERTGGSVSTLTIQRTQQEDSAVYLCASSLALGPNEKLFFGSGTQLSVL.

The chain links TRBV12-3 or TRBV12-4 to TRBJ1-2; a weak D match, TRBD1 (5 bases). Trimming removed 3 bases from V and 7 bases from J, with 12 bases in between. The CDR3 consists of 13 residues. The CDR3 DNA follows: TGTGCCAGCAGTTTCATGACAGAATCTGGCTACACCTTC. Translating gives CASSFMTESGYTF.

The chain carries TRBV5-4 and TRBJ1-2; the D is unclear. Trimming removed 3 bases from V and 8 bases from J, with 11 bases in between. The CDR3 is 12 residues long. Germline V lookup: CDR1 SGHNT, CDR2 YYREEE (reference sequence). This CDR3 is CASSSPVLGYTF. Written as DNA, the CDR3 is TGTGCCAGCAGCTCTCCGGTATTAGGCTACACCTTC.

This clone was found once. For the CDR3, the DNA is TGTGCCAGCAGGCATAGAGGGAATGAGCAGTTCTTC. Translating gives CASRHRGNEQFF. The V call is TRBV13, the J call TRBJ2-1; weak D call: TRBD2 (5 bases). This CDR3 comprises 12 residues. Germline CDR1 reads PRHDT; CDR2 reads FYEKMQ (reference sequence). Deletions cut 6 bases from V and 7 bases from J, with 10 bases between.

The CDR3 DNA follows: TGTGCCAGCAGCCCTCTTAGCGGGGGGCGCACAGATACGCAGTATTTT. Amino acid sequence: CASSPLSGGRTDTQYF. This rearrangement joins TRBV7-9 to TRBJ2-3; 10 nucleotides align to TRBD2. The germline gives CDR1 SEHNR, CDR2 FQNEAQ (reference sequence). CDR3 length: 16 amino acids. Germline trimming cut 5 bases from V and 1 base from J; bases unmatched to any gene: 6.

This chain connects TRBV5-1 to TRBJ1-4, with 8 positions matching TRBD1. J gave up 2 bases and V 2 bases, and 5 bases lay outside the gene matches. CDR3 length equals 16 residues. Per the germline V gene, CDR1 is SGHRS and CDR2 is YFSETQ. Here the CDR3 reads CASSLQGGNTNEKLFF. The DNA for the CDR3 is TGCGCCAGCAGCTTACAGGGGGGTAATACTAATGAAAAACTGTTTTTT.

This chain uses TRBV5-1 with TRBJ2-3; D remains ambiguous. Deletions cut 0 bases from V and 1 base from J, with 9 bases between. Germline V lookup: CDR1 SGHRS, CDR2 YFSETQ. The length of the CDR3 is 15 residues. The CDR3 reads CASSLATPGTDTQYF. CDR3 nucleotide sequence: TGCGCCAGCAGCTTGGCAACTCCCGGCACAGATACGCAGTATTTT.

This clone was seen once. The chain joins TRBV5-1 to TRBJ1-1; 7 bases agree with TRBD1. The CDR3 sequence is 18 residues long. CDR1 is SGHRS, CDR2 YFSETQ, per germline. Trimming cost V 4 bases and J 2 bases; bases outside gene matches: 17. CDR3 region: CASSLRNPGQTFNTEAFF. The CDR3, as DNA: TGCGCCAGCAGCCTCCGAAATCCGGGACAGACTTTCAACACTGAAGCTTTCTTT.

The chain employs TRBV4-1 and TRBJ1-2; D may be TRBD1 (6 bases). This CDR3 is built from 15 residues. Trimming took off 0 bases at V and 2 bases at J, with 10 bases between the two ends. The germline V gene encodes CDR1 MGHRA and CDR2 YSYEKL. In DNA, the CDR3 is TGCGCCAGCAGCCAAGAGTGGCAGGGGAACTATGGCTACACCTTC. Translated: CASSQEWQGNYGYTF.

The J gene is TRBJ2-3, the V gene TRBV18; possible D gene TRBD1, 6 bases. CDR1 is KGHSH and CDR2 is LQKENI in the germline V gene. The CDR3 consists of 17 residues. Trimming removed 6 bases at V and 0 bases at J, with 19 bases between. CDR3: CASSHAIQGISTDTQYF. For the CDR3, the DNA is TGTGCCAGCTCGCACGCCATTCAGGGGATTAGCACAGATACGCAGTATTTT.

In DNA, the CDR3 is TGTGCCAGCAGTCTGGACAGGGGGGAGACTGAAGCTTTCTTT. This translates into CASSLDRGETEAFF. This sequence joins TRBV6-5 and TRBJ1-1, with 10 bases lining up with TRBD1. Germline lookup yields CDR1 MNHEY and CDR2 SVGAGI. Trimming cost V 5 bases and J 5 bases; bases outside gene matches: 5. There are 14 residues in the CDR3.

The chain carries TRBV7-2 and TRBJ2-5, with 9 bases identical to TRBD2. The CDR3 runs 15 residues. Trimming cost V 8 bases and J 5 bases; bases outside gene matches: 12. Germline V gives CDR1 SGHTA, CDR2 FQGNSA. CDR3 sequence (DNA): TGTGCCAGCGGGGCTGCGGGGGGGCAGTGGGAGACCCAGTACTTC. It translates to CASGAAGGQWETQYF.

The gene calls are TRBV7-2 and TRBJ1-4; D call uncertain. Trimming removed 1 base from V and 5 bases from J, with 5 bases in between. CDR1 is SGHTA, CDR2 FQGNSA, per germline. There are 13 residues in the CDR3. CDR3 sequence (DNA): TGTGCCAGCAGCTTAGGAGGCAATGAAAAACTGTTTTTT. Its translation: CASSLGGNEKLFF.

V gene TRBV18 combines with J gene TRBJ2-7, with D perhaps being TRBD1 or TRBD2 (5 bases each). The CDR3 has 15 amino acids. Germline V gene lookup returns CDR1 KGHSH and CDR2 LQKENI. With 2 bases removed from V and 0 bases from J, the gap between germline ends came to 11 bases. CDR3 protein: CASSPGTGDSYEQYF. The CDR3 nucleotides are TGTGCCAGCTCACCAGGGACGGGCGACTCCTACGAGCAGTACTTC.

The chain carries TRBV12-3 or TRBV12-4 and TRBJ1-1; tentative D call: TRBD1 (6 bases). The CDR3 extends over 13 amino acids. The V and J ends lost 7 bases and 5 bases respectively, with 14 bases between them. The CDR3 spells CASKQTGRTEAFF. CDR3 bases: TGTGCCAGCAAGCAAACAGGGCGAACTGAAGCTTTCTTT.

The V call is TRBV10-3, the J call TRBJ2-7; TRBD1 matches at 7 bases. There are 15 residues in the CDR3. V shed 4 bases and J 0 bases; nucleotides not matched to a gene: 6. Germline values: CDR1 ENHRY, CDR2 SYGVKD. The DNA of the CDR3 is TGTGCCATCAGTGGGGGACAGATTTTCTCCTACGAGCAGTACTTC. Translating gives CAISGGQIFSYEQYF.

The V gene is TRBV5-4, the J gene TRBJ1-2; 12 positions agree with TRBD1. CDR3 size: 16 residues. The V gene's germline CDR1 is SGHNT and CDR2 YYREEE (reference sequence). The J segment lost 4 bases and the V segment lost 4 bases, leaving 8 bases of the junction unmatched. The DNA for the CDR3 is TGTGCCAGCAGCGCCGGGACAGGGGGCAACCTCTATGGCTACACCTTC. Amino acids: CASSAGTGGNLYGYTF.

The V call is TRBV10-3, the J call TRBJ1-3, with 9 nucleotides matching TRBD1. From germline, CDR1 is ENHRY and CDR2 SYGVKD. The CDR3 is 13 amino acids. The J segment lost 4 bases and the V segment lost 6 bases, leaving 1 base of the junction unmatched. The CDR3 nucleotides are TGTGCCATCAGCGGGACAGGGGGAAACACCATATATTTT. This gives the protein CAISGTGGNTIYF.

The gene calls are TRBV2 and TRBJ2-2, with D perhaps TRBD1 (5 bases). The CDR3 covers 14 residues. With 6 bases removed from V and 5 bases from J, the gap between germline ends came to 13 bases. The germline V gene has CDR1 SNHLY and CDR2 FYNNEI. CDR3 DNA: TGTGCCAGCAGACAGGTCAGATTTACCGGGGAGCTGTTTTTT. Translation: CASRQVRFTGELFF.

V and J are TRBV2 and TRBJ2-5; D is tentatively TRBD1 or TRBD2 (7 bases each). The CDR3 has 12 amino acids. Trimming shortened V by 4 bases and J by 8 bases, and 11 bases separated the two germline ends. Germline CDR1 SNHLY, CDR2 FYNNEI. DNA of the CDR3: TGTGCCAGCAGTGGGGAGGGGGCTACCCAGTACTTC. It encodes CASSGEGATQYF.

The chain uses TRBV12-3 or TRBV12-4 and TRBJ1-1; the match to TRBD1 covers 7 bases. Trimming removed 2 bases from V and 4 bases from J; junction bases left unmatched: 1. The CDR3 runs to 13 residues. The CDR3 sequence: CASSLNRGTEAFF. CDR3 nucleotides: TGTGCCAGCAGTTTAAACAGGGGCACTGAAGCTTTCTTT.